This is a list of T cell receptor beta chains from one sample in a study of spatial heterogeneity in lung cancer. MiXCR was run by TCRdb on the 5' RACE reads, yielding one entry per CDR3 protein. This sample has 43,000 or so distinct CDR3 sequences, with around 6.8% found just once. The specimen comprised PBMCs, sampled at surgery. Receptors originate from a female donor with early-stage non-small cell lung cancer. Each CDR3 is given with its conserved first and last residue. Fields, in order: J gene, D gene, V gene, clone size, CDR3 protein, CDR3 DNA. D genes are given only for firm matches. Clone size is stated in some rows and not others, as once, few, many or a class when expanded.

>TRBJ2-5|TRBD2|TRBV18|many
CASSPETSGDQETQYF
TGTGCCAGCTCACCCGAGACTAGCGGGGATCAAGAGACCCAGTACTTC
>TRBJ2-5|TRBD2|TRBV28|many
CASSPLAGGKETQYF
TGTGCCAGCAGTCCGCTAGCGGGGGGGAAAGAGACCCAGTACTTC
>TRBJ2-7|-|TRBV5-1|-
CATSPGESSEQYF
TGCGCCACCTCCCCAGGGGAGTCGTCCGAGCAGTACTTC
>TRBJ1-1|-|TRBV10-1|few
CASSESITGQTEAFF
TGCGCCAGCAGTGAGTCTATTACAGGTCAGACTGAAGCTTTCTTT
>TRBJ1-5|TRBD1|TRBV20-1|many
CSASSRGRDDQPQHF
TGCAGTGCTAGCAGCAGGGGGAGAGATGATCAGCCCCAGCATTTT
>TRBJ1-2|-|TRBV7-2|few
CASSLARGYGYTF
TGTGCCAGCAGCTTAGCGCGGGGGTATGGCTACACCTTC
>TRBJ2-1|TRBD2|TRBV9|many
CASSPNSGGAPEQFF
TGTGCCAGCAGCCCCAATAGCGGGGGGGCGCCCGAGCAGTTCTTC
>TRBJ1-5|-|TRBV6-2/TRBV6-3|many
CASSWAGGSNQPQHF
TGTGCCAGCAGTTGGGCCGGGGGTAGCAATCAGCCCCAGCATTTT
>TRBJ2-6|-|TRBV10-3|many
CAINQGLSGANVLTF
TGTGCCATCAACCAGGGACTCTCTGGGGCCAACGTCCTGACTTTC
>TRBJ2-6|-|TRBV18|-
CASSPSTGPRSGANVLTF
TGTGCCAGCTCACCATCCACAGGGCCGAGATCTGGGGCCAACGTCCTGACTTTC
>TRBJ2-3|-|TRBV7-2|many
CASSPGGNTDTQYF
TGTGCCAGCAGCCCGGGGGGCAACACAGATACGCAGTATTTT
>TRBJ2-3|TRBD2|TRBV9|many
CASSALGTSPTDTQYF
TGTGCCAGCAGCGCCCTGGGGACTAGTCCCACAGATACGCAGTATTTT
>TRBJ1-1|-|TRBV4-1|many
CASSQVLQGPRAFF
TGCGCCAGCAGCCAAGTACTACAGGGACCGAGAGCTTTCTTT
>TRBJ1-2|-|TRBV7-9|many
CASSLGAGARIGYTF
TGTGCCAGCAGCTTAGGCGCGGGGGCGCGGATCGGCTACACCTTC
>TRBJ1-2|-|TRBV18|few
CASSPPGGYAGYTF
TGTGCCAGCTCACCACCGGGGGGGTATGCTGGCTACACCTTC
>TRBJ2-1|TRBD2|TRBV3-1|many
CASRTSGYNEQFF
TGTGCCAGCAGGACTAGCGGATACAATGAGCAGTTCTTC
>TRBJ2-7|TRBD2|TRBV12-3/TRBV12-4|few
CASKRLSGGSHEQYF
TGTGCCAGCAAACGACTTAGCGGGGGGTCCCACGAGCAGTACTTC
>TRBJ1-5|-|TRBV27|-
CASIPDQPQHF
TGTGCCAGCATCCCCGATCAGCCCCAGCATTTT
>TRBJ2-7|-|TRBV2|-
CASSKETGRYEQYF
TGTGCCAGCAGTAAGGAGACAGGTCGCTACGAGCAGTACTTC
>TRBJ1-2|-|TRBV7-8|many
CASTRTNQFLNYGYTF
TGTGCCAGCACCCGAACCAACCAATTTCTTAACTATGGCTACACCTTC
>TRBJ2-7|-|TRBV6-1|few
CASHPRGGPYEQYF
TGTGCCAGCCATCCCAGGGGGGGCCCCTACGAGCAGTACTTC